The 13 T cell receptor beta chains listed next were all sequenced from one sample in a study of blood T cell repertoires in COVID-19. Method: immunoSEQ multiplex PCR; TCRdb's copy keeps in-frame clones and lacks some. The top ten hold roughly 2.5% of the sample, which has over 200,000 clones, about nine tenths seen once. Material: peripheral blood. Receptors were obtained from a woman aged 60-75 years with acute or convalescent COVID-19.

The chain couples TRBV9 to TRBJ2-6, with a tentative D call TRBD1 (6 bases). CDR1 and CDR2 (germline): SGDLS, YYNGEE. V was shortened by 0 bases and J by 1 base, with 11 bases between the two germline ends. The CDR3 length is 17 residues. CDR3 coding DNA: TGTGCCAGCAGCGTAGGATTACAGGGATCTGGGGCCAACGTCCTGACTTTC. Its protein product is CASSVGLQGSGANVLTF.

This clone was detected only once. This CDR3 is CAISDRVQGNPYEQYF. The DNA for the CDR3 is TGTGCCATCAGTGATCGGGTACAGGGTAATCCCTACGAGCAGTACTTC. The rearrangement joins TRBV10-3 to TRBJ2-7; possible D gene TRBD1, 6 bases. This CDR3 is built from 16 residues. CDR1 and CDR2 (germline): ENHRY, SYGVKD. V lost 3 bases, J lost 2 bases, and 17 bases lay in between.

This clone turned up a few times. The chain couples TRBV12-2 to TRBJ2-3; TRBD2 is the table's D call, not checked against the DNA. TRBV12-2 is flagged as a pseudogene. The CDR3 extends over 14 amino acids. DNA of the CDR3: TGTGCAAGTCGCTTAGCTCCGGTCACAGATACGCAGTATTTT. It translates to CASRLAPVTDTQYF.

The chain is built from TRBV6-1 and TRBJ1-5; 8 positions agree with TRBD1. CDR3 length: 17 residues. V dropped 1 base and J dropped 1; count of bases not matched to a gene: 6. Germline CDR1 MNHNS, CDR2 SASEGT. The chain's CDR3 is CASSEVPGGGSNQPQHF. For the CDR3, the DNA is TGTGCCAGCAGTGAAGTACCAGGGGGCGGGAGCAATCAGCCCCAGCATTTT.

The genes are TRBV11-2 and TRBJ2-1; TRBD2 aligns across 13 bases. V trimming: 2 bases; J trimming: 2 bases; junction bases outside the gene matches: 3. This CDR3 contains 17 residues. CDR1 and CDR2 (germline): SGHAT, FQNNGV. The CDR3 is CASSLRLAGGTYNEQFF. CDR3 nucleotides: TGTGCCAGCAGCTTAAGACTAGCGGGAGGAACCTACAATGAGCAGTTCTTC.

This sequence joins TRBV27 and TRBJ2-7; 9 nucleotides match TRBD1. This CDR3 contains 16 residues. From germline, CDR1 is MNHEY and CDR2 SMNVEV (reference sequence). V was pared by 1 base and J by 5 bases, with 9 bases of the junction left unmatched. The CDR3 sequence is CASSLFGQGIRNEQYF. In nucleotides, the CDR3 is TGTGCCAGCAGTTTATTCGGACAGGGGATCAGGAACGAGCAGTACTTC.

There are a few counts of this clone. The chain employs TRBV6-5 and TRBJ1-4; D possibly corresponds to TRBD1 (5 bases). CDR3 size: 15 residues. Per the germline V gene, CDR1 is MNHEY and CDR2 is SVGAGI. Trimming took off 5 bases at V and 0 bases at J, with 10 bases between the two ends. In nucleotides, the CDR3 is TGTGCCAGCAGTCTGACAGCCGCAACTAATGAAAAACTGTTTTTT. It is translated as CASSLTAATNEKLFF.

The chain couples TRBV19 to TRBJ1-5; the match to TRBD1 covers 8 bases. V shed 6 bases and J 2 bases; nucleotides not matched to a gene: 9. The CDR3 runs 16 residues. Germline assignment: CDR1 LNHDA and CDR2 SQIVND (reference sequence). In DNA form, the CDR3 reads TGTGCCAGTAGCACCCAGGGGGCTATTGGCAATCAGCCCCAGCATTTT. Its protein product is CASSTQGAIGNQPQHF.

The rearrangement joins TRBV7-2 to TRBJ2-2; D remains ambiguous. The CDR3 spans 14 residues. Germline V gene lookup returns CDR1 SGHTA and CDR2 FQGNSA. Trimming left V 5 bases short and J 3 bases short, with 10 bases between. CDR3 amino acids: CASSPVRYTGELFF. CDR3 in DNA: TGTGCCAGCAGCCCCGTCCGTTACACCGGGGAGCTGTTTTTT.

This sequence joins TRBV27 and TRBJ2-1, with D perhaps matching TRBD2 (5 bases). Germline CDR1 reads MNHEY; CDR2 reads SMNVEV (reference sequence). Trimming removed 6 bases at V and 6 bases at J, with 15 bases between. This CDR3 is 14 amino acids long. In DNA, the CDR3 is TGTGCCAGCAGCAGGTCGGGATTTCCCAATGAGCAGTTCTTC. Protein: CASSRSGFPNEQFF.

V gene TRBV5-1 combines with J gene TRBJ2-5, with 12 bases matching TRBD2. Germline V gene data show CDR1 as SGHRS and CDR2 as YFSETQ. Losses at the gene ends were 0 bases for V and 1 base for J; bases not matched to a gene: 4. The CDR3 spans 17 residues. The CDR3 DNA follows: TGCGCCAGCAGCTTGGCATCTAGCGGGGGGGCCCAAGAGACCCAGTACTTC. The encoded protein is CASSLASSGGAQETQYF. Full variable domain (outside the CDR3, taken from reference TRBV5-1 and TRBJ2-5): KAGVTQTPRYLIKTRGQQVTLSCSPISGHRSVSWYQQTPGQGLQFLFEYFSETQRNKGNFPGRFSGRQFSNSRSEMNVSTLELGDSALYLCASSLASSGGAQETQYFGPGTRLLVL.

The rearrangement links TRBV10-3 to TRBJ1-4; TRBD1 aligns across 10 bases. Germline CDR1 ENHRY, CDR2 SYGVKD. V was clipped by 10 bases and J by 2 bases; unmatched bases: 10. CDR3 length equals 16 residues. DNA for the CDR3: TGTGCCAGAACCCCGGGACAGGGGCCGACTAATGAAAAACTGTTTTTT. Translating it yields CARTPGQGPTNEKLFF.

This chain joins TRBV11-2 and TRBJ2-1; D is ambiguous. This CDR3 is 14 amino acids long. Germline assignment: CDR1 SGHAT and CDR2 FQNNGV. V shed 1 base and J shed 7 bases, with 11 bases lying between them. CDR3 bases: TGTGCCAGCAGCTTAGCGGCTAGGTGGAATGAGCAGTTCTTC. Protein product: CASSLAARWNEQFF.